These T cell receptor beta chains were read from a single sample in a study of blood T cell repertoires in COVID-19. Clones were read by immunoSEQ multiplex PCR, and TCRdb kept only the in-frame ones, dropping some. The sample comprises about 220,000 clones, around four fifths of which are singletons, and around 5.5% rests with the top ten. The sequenced material came from peripheral blood. The receptors were gathered from a woman aged 55-75 years who had recovered from COVID-19. Both conserved end residues are part of each CDR3. D genes are given only for firm matches. Expanded clones are given a class, and other clones once, few, many or no size at all.

v_gene	d_gene	abundance	j_gene	CDR3nt	CDR3aa
TRBV11-2	NA	NA	TRBJ1-2	TGTGCCAGCAGCTTAAAATACGGGACAATGCGAGGGGGCTACACCTTC	CASSLKYGTMRGGYTF
TRBV6-1	NA	few	TRBJ1-4	TGTGCCAGCAGTGAAGGAATTTCAGCAACTAATGAAAAACTGTTTTTT	CASSEGISATNEKLFF
TRBV6-6	NA	NA	TRBJ2-7	TGTGCCAGCAGCCAAACAGGGTTTAACGAGCAGTACTTC	CASSQTGFNEQYF
TRBV10-3	NA	NA	TRBJ2-3	TGTGCCATCACCGGGTCCGCAGATACGCAGTATTTT	CAITGSADTQYF
TRBV7-2	TRBD2	NA	TRBJ2-5	TGTGCCAGCAGCCCGTGGACTAGCGGGGGCCAGACCCAGTACTTC	CASSPWTSGGQTQYF
TRBV12-3/TRBV12-4	NA	NA	TRBJ1-2	TGTGCCAGCAGTTTACAACAGGTACCTGGCTACACCTTC	CASSLQQVPGYTF
TRBV19	TRBD1	many	TRBJ1-3	TGTGCCAGTAGGACAGGGCCCGTGGGGAGGTCTGGAAACACCATATATTTT	CASRTGPVGRSGNTIYF
TRBV6-2/TRBV6-3	TRBD1	NA	TRBJ1-1	TGTGCCAGCAGTCGGGACAGGGCGAACACTGAAGCTTTCTTT	CASSRDRANTEAFF
TRBV5-1	NA	NA	TRBJ1-1	TGCGCCAGCACGTCGGGCACTGAAGCTTTCTTT	CASTSGTEAFF
TRBV7-9	TRBD2	NA	TRBJ2-5	TGTGCCAGCAGTGCAGCGGGGGGGACGGAGACCCAGTACTTC	CASSAAGGTETQYF
TRBV9	NA	NA	TRBJ2-5	TGTGCCAGCGCCGGGGACCAAGAGACCCAGTACTTC	CASAGDQETQYF
TRBV10-3	NA	NA	TRBJ1-1	TGTGCCATCAGTGAGGGGCAGATGAACACTGAAGCTTTCTTT	CAISEGQMNTEAFF
TRBV12-5	NA	NA	TRBJ2-1	TGTGCTAGTGGTTTGCTCCTTCAGGGGGGTGAGCAGTTCTTC	CASGLLLQGGEQFF
TRBV6-5	NA	NA	TRBJ1-3	TGTGCCAGCAAAAGGGGCCGGGCTGGAAACACCATATATTTT	CASKRGRAGNTIYF
TRBV10-3	NA	once	TRBJ1-2	TGTGCCATCAGTGGTCGGATTTCCGAGGGTGGCTACACCTTC	CAISGRISEGGYTF
TRBV25-1	NA	NA	TRBJ1-3	TGTGCCAGCACCAGCTCTGGAAACACCATATATTTT	CASTSSGNTIYF
TRBV6-5	TRBD2	NA	TRBJ2-3	TGTGCCAGCGGGCGTAGCGGGGGACGCACAGATACGCAGTATTTT	CASGRSGGRTDTQYF
TRBV18	TRBD1	NA	TRBJ1-2	TGTGCCAGCTCACCACCGGTTCGACAGGGGGGTTATGGCTACACCTTC	CASSPPVRQGGYGYTF
TRBV5-1	TRBD1	few	TRBJ1-5	TGCGCCAGCAGTACGGGCCAGGGGGGCCATCAGCCCCAGCATTTT	CASSTGQGGHQPQHF
TRBV27	TRBD1	NA	TRBJ2-6	TGTGCCAGCAGTTCGGGCGAGAGACAGGGGAACTCTGGGGCCAACGTCCTGACTTTC	CASSSGERQGNSGANVLTF
TRBV5-1	NA	NA	TRBJ2-1	TGCGCCAGCAGGAGGGAGCTAGCGACCAATGAGCAGTTCTTC	CASRRELATNEQFF
TRBV5-6	NA	NA	TRBJ1-2	TGTGCCAGCAGCTTCATTGACAACCCCTATGGCTACACCTTC	CASSFIDNPYGYTF
TRBV30	TRBD1	NA	TRBJ2-3	TGTGCCTGGAGTCACGACAGGGGGATAGATACGCAGTATTTT	CAWSHDRGIDTQYF
TRBV30	NA	once	TRBJ1-1	TGTGCCTGGAGTGGGGGCTGGAACACTGAAGCTTTCTTT	CAWSGGWNTEAFF
TRBV6-1	TRBD1	NA	TRBJ2-1	TGTGCCAGCAGTGACAGGGGGCCTTACAATGAGCAGTTCTTC	CASSDRGPYNEQFF
TRBV15	NA	NA	TRBJ1-2	TGTGCCACCAGCCGGACAGCTCTAGAGATAAACTATGGCTACACCTTC	CATSRTALEINYGYTF
TRBV11-2	TRBD1	NA	TRBJ2-7	TGTGCCAGCAGCTTAGATCTGGGACAGGGGTCTCACGAGCAGTACTTC	CASSLDLGQGSHEQYF
TRBV7-8	NA	NA	TRBJ2-1	TGTGCCAGCAGCGGTAGTGGTCGGGGCAATGAGCAGTTCTTC	CASSGSGRGNEQFF
TRBV19	TRBD1	NA	TRBJ1-1	TGTGCCAGTACCTTGACAGGGGGCATGAACACTGAAGCTTTCTTT	CASTLTGGMNTEAFF
TRBV5-1	NA	once	TRBJ1-2	TGCGCCAGCAGCTTGGTACAGGGAGAGGGTGGCTACACCTTC	CASSLVQGEGGYTF
TRBV18	NA	NA	TRBJ2-1	TGTGCCAGCTCCCGAGGTAGCCCGTACAATGAGCAGTTCTTC	CASSRGSPYNEQFF
TRBV9	NA	NA	TRBJ1-5	TGTGCCAGCAGCGTAGAGGGGAGCAATCAGCCCCAGCATTTT	CASSVEGSNQPQHF
TRBV10-2	NA	NA	TRBJ2-6	TGCGCCAGCAGTGAGGGCTACAGGGCCCCTGGGGCCAACGTCCTGACTTTC	CASSEGYRAPGANVLTF
TRBV2	NA	once	TRBJ1-1	TGTGCCAGCAGGGGGGGGCCCGGCTTAGCTTTCTTT	CASRGGPGLAFF
TRBV29-1	TRBD2	few	TRBJ2-2	TGCAGCCTAGGACTAGCGGGGGTGAACACCGGGGAGCTGTTTTTT	CSLGLAGVNTGELFF
TRBV27	TRBD1	NA	TRBJ1-1	TGTGCCAGCAGTTCGACAGGGTTGGTTGCTGAAGCTTTCTTT	CASSSTGLVAEAFF
TRBV19	NA	NA	TRBJ1-5	TGTGCCAGTAGTATAGGCGGCAATCAGCCCCAGCATTTT	CASSIGGNQPQHF
TRBV4-2	TRBD1	few	TRBJ1-4	TGTGCCAGCAGCCAAGGGGGACAGAATGAAAAACTGTTTTTT	CASSQGGQNEKLFF
TRBV29-1	NA	NA	TRBJ2-5	TGCAGCGCCGAGGGGGGGACGGGGAACCAAGAGACCCAGTACTTC	CSAEGGTGNQETQYF
TRBV25-1	NA	NA	TRBJ1-3	TGTGCCAGCAGTGAACTGTTGGAGGGGCGAGGAAACACCATATATTTT	CASSELLEGRGNTIYF